This T cell receptor (beta chain) is from a study of OX40 agonist ivuxolimab in advanced cancers. Libraries were prepared by immunoSEQ multiplex PCR; TCRdb keeps only in-frame clonotypes and omits some of them. The sample has around 34,000 clones, around 81% seen once. Whole-study results and caveats: Clones of CD4+ and CD8+ blood T cells grew by week 6 at doses of 0.1 to 3.0 mg/kg.

The study sampled blood at baseline, cycle 4 day 1, and cycle 7 day 1. This clone was counted only a few times. Its specificity is not known. Germline V gene lookup returns CDR1 SEHNR and CDR2 FQNEAQ (reference sequence). The V end was cut by 5 bases, the J end by 6 bases, with 7 bases between. CDR3 size: 11 residues. This receptor was taken from an adult with an advanced solid tumor such as melanoma, head and neck, liver or kidney cancer. This specimen was CD4+ or CD8+ T cells sorted from blood, taken in a trial of the OX40 agonist ivuxolimab. The chain recombines TRBV7-9 with TRBJ1-1; D unresolved. The DNA for the CDR3 is TGTGCCAGCAGCAGAGGACCTGAAGCTTTCTTT. Translation gives CASSRGPEAFF.